This passage covers 14 T cell receptor beta chains from one sample sequenced in a study of blood T cell repertoires in COVID-19. The data were produced by immunoSEQ multiplex PCR, yet TCRdb's version contains in-frame clones alone and is incomplete. The table lists roughly 300,000 clones, about 90% of them singletons, with over 0.8% in the top ten. The sample comprised PBMCs or T cells enriched from blood (not recorded which). The receptors shown here come from a woman in her 30s who had recovered from COVID-19.

This clone was observed a single time. The chain joins TRBV28 to TRBJ2-3, with TRBD1 identical over 9 bases. J gave up 3 bases and V 6 bases, and 1 base lay outside the gene matches. CDR1 and CDR2 from the germline V gene are MDHEN and SYDVKM. CDR3 length: 13 residues. CDR3 DNA: TGTGCCAGCAGGACAGGGGGTACAGATACGCAGTATTTT. Its translation is CASRTGGTDTQYF.

The chain is built from TRBV10-3 and TRBJ1-1; D unresolved. The CDR3 has 14 residues. The germline gives CDR1 ENHRY, CDR2 SYGVKD. The V end lost 0 bases, the J end lost 1 base, and 6 bases lay between the germline ends. The CDR3, as DNA: TGTGCCATCAGTGAGTCTTCCAAGAACACTGAAGCTTTCTTT. This sequence encodes CAISESSKNTEAFF.

This clone was found once. The V gene is TRBV28, the J gene TRBJ1-1, with a weak D call TRBD1 (6 bases). This CDR3 region has 13 residues. Trimming stripped 5 bases from V and 8 bases from J, with 15 bases between. Germline CDR1 and CDR2: MDHEN and SYDVKM. The DNA of the CDR3 is TGTGCCAGCAGTCCTCAAACTGGGGGCGAAGCTTTCTTT. Translated: CASSPQTGGEAFF.

This chain joins TRBV4-3 and TRBJ2-7; a possible D gene is TRBD1 (6 bases). In germline, CDR1 is LGHNA, CDR2 YSLEER. Trimming left V 3 bases short and J 4 bases short, with 10 bases between. The CDR3 consists of 13 residues. Here the CDR3 DNA reads TGCGCCAGCAGCCAGGACAGTGCATACGAGCAGTACTTC. Its translation is CASSQDSAYEQYF.

The V gene is TRBV12-3 or TRBV12-4, the J gene TRBJ1-1; D is possibly TRBD1 (6 bases). The CDR3 is 13 residues long. The V and J ends lost 4 bases and 6 bases respectively, with 12 bases between them. The CDR3 sequence is CASSWGGRAEAFF. CDR3 nucleotides: TGTGCCAGCAGTTGGGGGGGCCGGGCTGAAGCTTTCTTT.

V gene TRBV28 combines with J gene TRBJ2-5; 9 bases align to TRBD2. Germline loops: CDR1 MDHEN, CDR2 SYDVKM. This CDR3 has 18 amino acids. The ends lost 6 bases at V and 7 bases at J; junction bases unmatched: 21. The DNA of the CDR3 is TGTGCCAGCAGCCCCGGGAAGGGTAGCGGGGGCCATTCTTGGACCCAGTACTTC. Amino acids: CASSPGKGSGGHSWTQYF.

J is TRBJ1-2 and V is TRBV27, with 8 positions matching TRBD1. The CDR3 contains 16 residues. Germline CDR1 is MNHEY and CDR2 is SMNVEV (reference sequence). V dropped 3 bases and J dropped 7; count of bases not matched to a gene: 13. The CDR3 region is CASSFIAGGVFVGYTF. The DNA of the CDR3 is TGTGCCAGCAGTTTTATTGCAGGGGGCGTCTTCGTTGGCTACACCTTC.

The table lists this clone with a count of one. The chain carries TRBV5-1 and TRBJ1-1, with 9 nucleotides matching TRBD1. The length of the CDR3 is 15 residues. Trimming at V came to 4 bases and at J to 1 base, leaving 5 bases not matched to a gene. Germline V gives CDR1 SGHRS, CDR2 YFSETQ. The CDR3 coding sequence is TGCGCCAGCAGCACCGGACAGGGGAAGAACACTGAAGCTTTCTTT. It translates to CASSTGQGKNTEAFF.

The V gene is TRBV5-1, the J gene TRBJ2-1; 11 bases map to TRBD2. Losses at the gene ends were 2 bases for V and 7 bases for J; bases not matched to a gene: 8. There are 16 residues in the CDR3. Germline-derived CDR1 and CDR2 are SGHRS and YFSETQ. The CDR3 spells CASSFLAGGPENEQFF. The CDR3 nucleotides read TGCGCCAGCAGCTTTTTAGCGGGGGGGCCGGAGAATGAGCAGTTCTTC.

The sample holds one count of this clone. The chain joins TRBV28 to TRBJ1-5; TRBD1 matches at 8 bases. The CDR3 is 15 residues long. CDR1 is MDHEN and CDR2 is SYDVKM in the germline V gene. Trimming removed 4 bases from V and 3 bases from J; junction bases left unmatched: 5. The CDR3 sequence is CASSSPQGANQPQHF. In DNA, the CDR3 is TGTGCCAGCAGTTCGCCGCAGGGGGCCAATCAGCCCCAGCATTTT.

The CDR3 loop reads CASSRRQGNHWGTEAFF. The CDR3 DNA sequence: TGCGCCAGCAGTCGCCGACAGGGTAATCATTGGGGCACTGAAGCTTTCTTT. The rearrangement uses TRBV5-1 and TRBJ1-1; 7 nucleotides match TRBD1. CDR3 length equals 17 residues. V lost 5 bases to trimming and J lost 4 bases; unmatched junction nucleotides: 17. Germline CDR1 is SGHRS and CDR2 is YFSETQ.

This clone occurred a few times. The chain employs TRBV7-2 and TRBJ1-3; no clear D. The CDR3 is 13 residues long. Germline V gene sequence: CDR1 SGHTA, CDR2 FQGNSA. V gave up 6 bases and J gave up 2 bases, with 8 bases separating them. The chain's CDR3 is CASRGTAGNTIYF. The DNA of the CDR3 is TGTGCCAGCAGGGGCACGGCTGGAAACACCATATATTTT.

V is TRBV25-1 and J is TRBJ1-3; no definite D call. Trimming pared 6 bases from V and 4 bases from J, leaving 13 bases between. Per the germline V gene, CDR1 is MGHDK and CDR2 is SYGVNS. CDR3 size: 14 residues. As DNA, the CDR3 is TGTGCCAGCAGCGCAGAAAATCTGGGAAACACCATATATTTT. It is translated as CASSAENLGNTIYF.

This chain uses TRBV4-3 with TRBJ2-7; D is possibly TRBD1 (5 bases). CDR3 size: 13 residues. Germline-derived CDR1 and CDR2 are LGHNA and YSLEER. V dropped 4 bases and J dropped 6 bases, with 13 bases sitting between them. The CDR3 DNA is TGCGCCAGCAGCCCCAGTTTAAGGGGCGAGCAGTACTTC. This codes for CASSPSLRGEQYF.